The sequence of this T cell receptor (beta chain) was determined in a study of Graves' ophthalmopathy and Graves' hyperthyroidism. Findings of the study overall: For predicting ophthalmopathy progression, the model had 60% to 71% sensitivity and 72% to 75% specificity. Blood also harbored most expanded thyroid clonotypes above 0.001 frequency.

Trimming at V came to 6 bases and at J to 0 bases, leaving 10 bases not matched to a gene. The germline V gene has CDR1 SGHVS and CDR2 FQNEAQ. This CDR3 has 19 amino acids. For repertoire sequencing, the TCR beta CDR3 regions were amplified from RNA transcripts. After a first-round RT-PCR with HTBI primers, a second-round multiplex PCR was run. Each CDR3 protein is one row after TCRdb ran MiXCR on the multiplex PCR reads. The table includes over a million distinct CDR3 sequences, about 35% detected once. As concerns this clonotype: The antigen is undetermined.

Hyperthyroidism patients were newly diagnosed, under 2 months' duration, aged 18 to 65. Symptoms, serum thyroxine and TRAb, thyroid ultrasound, and orbital computed tomography formed the diagnostic basis. The chain carries TRBV7-8 and TRBJ2-2, with 13 bases identical to TRBD2. This clonotype was sampled from an adult man with Graves' hyperthyroidism. Sample: peripheral blood or thyroid tissue (not recorded which). DNA of the CDR3: TGTGCCAGCAGGCGAGGTGCACTAGCGGGAGGGTCGAACACCGGGGAGCTGTTTTTT. Encoded protein: CASRRGALAGGSNTGELFF.